This is a list of T cell receptor beta chains from one sample in a study of T cells in Graves' hyperthyroidism and ophthalmopathy. Each CDR3 protein is one row after TCRdb ran MiXCR on the multiplex PCR reads. The sample includes about 340,000 distinct CDR3 sequences, about 18% seen only once; the top ten take 49%. Sequenced: blood. The receptor set was obtained from a woman aged 45-59 years with Graves' hyperthyroidism. CDR3s include the opening cysteine and the closing phenylalanine or tryptophan. Rows give clone size only sometimes, using once, few, many, or a class for an expanded clone.

J	V	size	CDR3
TRBJ1-2	TRBV19	-	CASSPGRDTSFYGYTF
TRBJ2-2	TRBV11-2	few	CASSPAGRDRSTGELFF
TRBJ1-1	TRBV29-1	-	CSVEKGYTEAFF
TRBJ1-5	TRBV27	many	CASTLAIWPQHF
TRBJ2-5	TRBV9	-	CASSVGYLQETQYF
TRBJ2-7	TRBV7-9	-	CASSHRDGTYEQYF
TRBJ2-3	TRBV3-1	many	CASSFWRGVSGTDTQYF
TRBJ1-6	TRBV11-2	-	CASSLAGRENSPLHF
TRBJ2-2	TRBV6-1	many	CASSLAGGTGELFF
TRBJ2-2	TRBV19	-	CATQSGQGRSGELFF
TRBJ1-4	TRBV2	many	CASIEGGEKLFF
TRBJ2-5	TRBV18	many	CASSPDGQETQYF
TRBJ1-1	TRBV3-1	many	CASSLGTGVNTEAFF
TRBJ2-1	TRBV11-2	many	CASSSPSGELINEQFF